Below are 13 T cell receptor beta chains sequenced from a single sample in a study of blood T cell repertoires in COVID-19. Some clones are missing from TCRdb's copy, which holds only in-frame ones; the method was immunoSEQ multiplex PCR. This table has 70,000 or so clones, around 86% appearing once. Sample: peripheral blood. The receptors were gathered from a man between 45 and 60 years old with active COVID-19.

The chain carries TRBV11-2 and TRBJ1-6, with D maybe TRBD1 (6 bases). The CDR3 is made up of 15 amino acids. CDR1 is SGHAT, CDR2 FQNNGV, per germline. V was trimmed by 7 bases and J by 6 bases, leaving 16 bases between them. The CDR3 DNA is TGTGCCAGCACTGCAGGGACAACTCCTAATTCACCCCTCCACTTT. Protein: CASTAGTTPNSPLHF. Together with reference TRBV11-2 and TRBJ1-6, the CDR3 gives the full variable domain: EAGVAQSPRYKIIEKRQSVAFWCNPISGHATLYWYQQILGQGPKLLIQFQNNGVVDDSQLPKDRFSAERLKGVDSTLKIQPAKLEDSAVYLCASTAGTTPNSPLHFGNGTRLTVT.

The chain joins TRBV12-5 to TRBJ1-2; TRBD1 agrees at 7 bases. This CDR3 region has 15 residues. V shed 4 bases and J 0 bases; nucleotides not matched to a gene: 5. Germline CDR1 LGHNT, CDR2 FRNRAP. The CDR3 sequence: CASGSRTGANYGYTF. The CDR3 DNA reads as TGTGCTAGTGGTTCGCGGACAGGCGCTAACTATGGCTACACCTTC.

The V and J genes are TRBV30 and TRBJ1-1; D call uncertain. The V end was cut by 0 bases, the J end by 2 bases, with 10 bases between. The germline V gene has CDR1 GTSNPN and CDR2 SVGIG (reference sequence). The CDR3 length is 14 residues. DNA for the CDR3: TGTGCCTGGAGTGTACCCAGTCACAACACTGAAGCTTTCTTT. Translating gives CAWSVPSHNTEAFF.

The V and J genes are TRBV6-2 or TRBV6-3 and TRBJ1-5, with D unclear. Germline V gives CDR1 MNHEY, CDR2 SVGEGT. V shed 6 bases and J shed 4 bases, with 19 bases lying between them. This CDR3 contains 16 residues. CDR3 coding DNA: TGTGCCAGCAGCATTAAACCGGGATCCCTTAATCAGCCCCAGCATTTT. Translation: CASSIKPGSLNQPQHF.

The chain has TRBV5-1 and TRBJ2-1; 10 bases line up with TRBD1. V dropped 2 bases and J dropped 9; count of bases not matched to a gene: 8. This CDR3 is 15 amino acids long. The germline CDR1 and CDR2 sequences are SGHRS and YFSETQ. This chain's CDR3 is CASSLRQGASGEQFF. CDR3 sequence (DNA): TGCGCCAGCAGCTTAAGACAGGGGGCGAGTGGTGAGCAGTTCTTC.

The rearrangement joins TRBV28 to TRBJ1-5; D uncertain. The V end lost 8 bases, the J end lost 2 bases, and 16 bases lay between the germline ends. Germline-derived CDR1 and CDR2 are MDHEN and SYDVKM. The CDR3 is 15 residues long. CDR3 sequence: CASRSAQFGNQPQHF. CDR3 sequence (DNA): TGTGCCAGCCGCTCCGCCCAGTTCGGCAATCAGCCCCAGCATTTT. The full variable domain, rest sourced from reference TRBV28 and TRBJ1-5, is DVKVTQSSRYLVKRTGEKVFLECVQDMDHENMFWYRQDPGLGLRLIYFSYDVKMKEKGDIPEGYSVSREKKERFSLILESASTNQTSMYLCASRSAQFGNQPQHFGDGTRLSIL.

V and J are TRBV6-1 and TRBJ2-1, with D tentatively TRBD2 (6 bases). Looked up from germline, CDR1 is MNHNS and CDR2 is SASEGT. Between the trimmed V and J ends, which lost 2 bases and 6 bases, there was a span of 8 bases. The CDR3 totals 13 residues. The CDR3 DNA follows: TGTGCCAGCAGTGAAAGGGGAGGCAATGAGCAGTTCTTC. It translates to CASSERGGNEQFF.

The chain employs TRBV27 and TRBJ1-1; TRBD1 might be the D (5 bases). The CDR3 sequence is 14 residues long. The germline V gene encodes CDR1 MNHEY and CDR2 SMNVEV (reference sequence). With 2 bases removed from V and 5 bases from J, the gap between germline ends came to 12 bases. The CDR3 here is CASSLMGGNTEAFF. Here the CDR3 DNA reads TGTGCCAGCAGTTTAATGGGGGGTAATACTGAAGCTTTCTTT.

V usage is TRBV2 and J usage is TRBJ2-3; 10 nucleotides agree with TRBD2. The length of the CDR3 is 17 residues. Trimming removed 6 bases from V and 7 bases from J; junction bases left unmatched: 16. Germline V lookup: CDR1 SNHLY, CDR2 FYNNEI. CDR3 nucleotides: TGTGCCAGCAGCTACTCAAAGCGGGAGGGTAACATATATACGCAGTATTTT. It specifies CASSYSKREGNIYTQYF. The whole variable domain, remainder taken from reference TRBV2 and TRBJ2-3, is EPEVTQTPSHQVTQMGQEVILRCVPISNHLYFYWYRQILGQKVEFLVSFYNNEISEKSEIFDDQFSVERPDGSNFTLKIRSTKLEDSAMYFCASSYSKREGNIYTQYFGPGTRLTVL.

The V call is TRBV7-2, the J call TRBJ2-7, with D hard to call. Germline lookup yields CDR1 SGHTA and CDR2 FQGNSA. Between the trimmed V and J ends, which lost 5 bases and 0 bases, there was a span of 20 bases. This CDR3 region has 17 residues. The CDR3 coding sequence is TGTGCCAGCAGCCGCGAAACGGTCTATACTTACTCCTACGAGCAGTACTTC. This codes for CASSRETVYTYSYEQYF.

This CDR3 is CASSQRLSNEQFF. The CDR3 DNA reads as TGTGCCAGCAGCCAACGCCTTAGCAATGAGCAGTTCTTC. The V gene is TRBV3-1 (or the pseudogene TRBV3-2), the J gene TRBJ2-1; D unclear. Per germline, CDR1 LGHDT and CDR2 YNNKEL (reference sequence). The germline V and J ends were trimmed by 2 bases and 6 bases, with 8 bases remaining between them. The CDR3 covers 13 residues.

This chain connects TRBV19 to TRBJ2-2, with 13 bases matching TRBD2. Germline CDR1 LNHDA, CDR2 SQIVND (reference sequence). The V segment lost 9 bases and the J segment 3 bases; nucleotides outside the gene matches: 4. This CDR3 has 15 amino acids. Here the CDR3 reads CASRGLAGDTGELFF. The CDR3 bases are TGTGCCAGCCGAGGACTAGCGGGAGACACCGGGGAGCTGTTTTTT.

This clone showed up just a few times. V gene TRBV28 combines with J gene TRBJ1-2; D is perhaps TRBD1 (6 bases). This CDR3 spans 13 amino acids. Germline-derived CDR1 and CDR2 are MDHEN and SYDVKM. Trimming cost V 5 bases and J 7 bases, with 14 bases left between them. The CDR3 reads CASSVDSLFGYTF. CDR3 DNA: TGTGCCAGCAGTGTGGACAGCCTGTTTGGCTACACCTTC.